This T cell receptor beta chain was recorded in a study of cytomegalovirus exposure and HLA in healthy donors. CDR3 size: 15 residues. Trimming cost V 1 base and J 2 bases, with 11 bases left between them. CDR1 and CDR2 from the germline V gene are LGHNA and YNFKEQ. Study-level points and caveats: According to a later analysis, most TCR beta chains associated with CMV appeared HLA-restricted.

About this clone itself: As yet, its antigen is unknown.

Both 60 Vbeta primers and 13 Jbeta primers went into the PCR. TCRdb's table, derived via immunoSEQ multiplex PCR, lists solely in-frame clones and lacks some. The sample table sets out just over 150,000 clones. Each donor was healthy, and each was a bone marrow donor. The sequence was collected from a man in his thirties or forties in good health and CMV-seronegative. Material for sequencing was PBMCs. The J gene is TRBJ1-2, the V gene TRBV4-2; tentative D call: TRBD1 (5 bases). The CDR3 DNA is TGTGCCAGCAGCCAAGCGGTAAGACAGAACTATGGCTACACCTTC. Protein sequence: CASSQAVRQNYGYTF.